Shown below are 7 T cell receptor beta chains from a single sample sequenced in a study of identical twins. Via MiXCR, TCRdb re-called the 5' RACE reads, giving one row per CDR3 protein. This table has around 1.7 million distinct CDR3 sequences, 25% to 35% appearing once. Input material: cord blood. The receptors originated from a newborn girl in good health.

This clonotype was picked up many times. The chain recombines TRBV2 with TRBJ2-1, with 10 bases aligning to TRBD2. V lost 8 bases and J lost 13; bases outside the gene matches: 8. The germline gives CDR1 SNHLY, CDR2 FYNNEI. The CDR3 runs to 12 residues. The CDR3 sequence is CASLGLAENQFF. Written as DNA, the CDR3 is TGTGCCAGCTTAGGACTAGCGGAAAACCAGTTCTTC. Supplemented by reference TRBV2 and TRBJ2-1, the full variable domain reads EPEVTQTPSHQVTQMGQEVILRCVPISNHLYFYWYRQILGQKVEFLVSFYNNEISEKSEIFDDQFSVERPDGSNFTLKIRSTKLEDSAMYFCASLGLAENQFFGPGTRLTVL.

In its sample, this clonotype was seen a few times. The J gene is TRBJ1-2, the V gene TRBV29-1; D gene ambiguous. Germline CDR1 SQVTM, CDR2 ANQGSEA. CDR3 length: 13 residues. V was clipped by 0 bases and J by 4 bases, with 9 bases between them. CDR3 protein: CSVEEGIGYGYTF. For the CDR3, the DNA is TGCAGCGTTGAAGAGGGGATCGGCTATGGCTACACCTTC.

This clonotype was detected ten times or more. The rearrangement uses TRBV10-3 and TRBJ2-4, with a weak D call TRBD1 (5 bases). The CDR3 totals 14 residues. The V end was cut by 7 bases, the J end by 4 bases, with 14 bases between. Germline V gene sequence: CDR1 ENHRY, CDR2 SYGVKD. This CDR3 reads CAIILIGAKNIQYF. CDR3 sequence (DNA): TGTGCCATCATTCTCATAGGGGCTAAAAACATTCAGTACTTC.

The CDR3 sequence is CASSVTTSGLAGDIEQYF. CDR3 in DNA: TGTGCCAGCAGCGTAACGACATCCGGACTAGCGGGAGATATTGAGCAGTACTTC. The chain carries TRBV9 and TRBJ2-7; 13 positions agree with TRBD2. The J segment lost 7 bases and the V segment lost 1 base, leaving 14 bases of the junction unmatched. The CDR3 length is 18 residues. Per germline, CDR1 SGDLS and CDR2 YYNGEE.

Comments on this clonotype: A read error is possible here, since a much larger clone lies one base away. The rearrangement joins TRBV20-1 to TRBJ2-3; perhaps TRBD2 as D (5 bases). The CDR3 consists of 13 residues. Germline V CDR1 and CDR2: DFQATT, SNEGSKA (reference sequence). CDR3 residues: CSAGGLPTDAQYF. The CDR3 DNA follows: TGCAGTGCTGGCGGACTGCCTACAGATGCGCAGTATTTT.

The chain combines TRBV6-6 with TRBJ2-1; no definite D call. The V end lost 2 bases, the J end lost 6 bases, and 8 bases lay between the germline ends. CDR3 length: 13 residues. Germline-derived CDR1 and CDR2 are MNHNY and SVGAGI (reference sequence). This chain's CDR3 is CASSYGAPNEQFF. Written as DNA, the CDR3 is TGTGCCAGCAGTTACGGAGCCCCCAATGAGCAGTTCTTC.

DNA for the CDR3: TGTGCCAGCAGCGTAGAGGGACAGGGAGCCTACGAGCAGTACTTC. Translated, it gives CASSVEGQGAYEQYF. V and J are TRBV9 and TRBJ2-7, with TRBD1 matching 9 bases. V was clipped by 0 bases and J by 2 bases; unmatched bases: 3. Germline V CDR1 and CDR2: SGDLS, YYNGEE. The CDR3 runs to 15 residues.